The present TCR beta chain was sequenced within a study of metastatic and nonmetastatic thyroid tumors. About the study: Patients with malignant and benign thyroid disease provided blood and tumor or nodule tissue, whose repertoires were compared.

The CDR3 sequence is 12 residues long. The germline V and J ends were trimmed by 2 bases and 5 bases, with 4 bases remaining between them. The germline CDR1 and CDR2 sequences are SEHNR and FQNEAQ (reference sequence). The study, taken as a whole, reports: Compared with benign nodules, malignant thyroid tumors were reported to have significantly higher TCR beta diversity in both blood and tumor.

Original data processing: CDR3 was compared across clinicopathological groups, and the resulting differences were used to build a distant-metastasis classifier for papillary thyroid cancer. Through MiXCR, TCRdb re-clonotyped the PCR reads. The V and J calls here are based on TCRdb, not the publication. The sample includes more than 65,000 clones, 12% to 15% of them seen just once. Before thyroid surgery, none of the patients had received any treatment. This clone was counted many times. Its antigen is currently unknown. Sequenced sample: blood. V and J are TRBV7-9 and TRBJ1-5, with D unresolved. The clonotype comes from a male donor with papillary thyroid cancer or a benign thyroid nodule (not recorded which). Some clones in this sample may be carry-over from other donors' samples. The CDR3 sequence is CASSLPDQPQHF. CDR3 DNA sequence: TGTGCCAGCAGCTTACCCGATCAGCCCCAGCATTTT. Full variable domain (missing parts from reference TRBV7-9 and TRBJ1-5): DTGVSQNPRHKITKRGQNVTFRCDPISEHNRLYWYRQTLGQGPEFLTYFQNEAQLEKSRLLSDRFSAERPKGSFSTLEIQRTEQGDSAMYLCASSLPDQPQHFGDGTRLSIL.